The 10 T cell receptor beta chains below were found in one sample sequenced in a study of CD8 T cells in Susac syndrome. An input of roughly 0.45 to 1 ug of RNA was subjected to reverse transcription using random hexamers. TCRdb fed the immunoSEQ multiplex PCR reads into MiXCR, producing one record per CDR3 protein. The repertoire holds approximately 180,000 distinct CDR3 sequences, with almost 96% as singletons. Sequencing was done on a sample of CD4+ T cells from PBMCs. These TCRs come from a human donor with multiple sclerosis.

This sequence joins TRBV28 and TRBJ2-7; possible D gene TRBD1, 6 bases. The length of the CDR3 is 12 residues. Trimming stripped 6 bases from V and 7 bases from J, with 13 bases between. Germline CDR1 reads MDHEN; CDR2 reads SYDVKM. CDR3 region: CASRRQVSEQYF. The CDR3 DNA follows: TGTGCCAGCAGAAGACAGGTTAGTGAGCAGTACTTC.

This sequence joins TRBV20-1 and TRBJ1-6; D gene ambiguous. Deletions cut 4 bases from V and 10 bases from J, with 17 bases between. CDR1 is DFQATT and CDR2 is SNEGSKA in the germline V gene (reference sequence). The CDR3 is 14 residues long. The CDR3 nucleotides read TGCAGTGCTAACTTTAGGCAGACCGGCTCACCCCTCCACTTT. Translation: CSANFRQTGSPLHF.

The table lists this clonotype with a count of one. The V call is TRBV29-1, the J call TRBJ1-3; D unresolved. This CDR3 is built from 12 residues. Germline values: CDR1 SQVTM, CDR2 ANQGSEA. With 4 bases removed from V and 0 bases from J, the gap between germline ends came to 4 bases. CDR3 coding DNA: TGCAGCGTTGTTGGCTCTGGAAACACCATATATTTT. Its protein is CSVVGSGNTIYF.

This sequence joins TRBV6-6 and TRBJ1-1; D remains ambiguous. V lost 2 bases to trimming and J lost 0 bases, with 7 bases between them. Looked up from germline, CDR1 is MNHNY and CDR2 is SVGAGI (reference sequence). This CDR3 is built from 14 residues. The CDR3 is CASSYGGMNTEAFF. In DNA, the CDR3 is TGTGCCAGCAGTTACGGAGGCATGAACACTGAAGCTTTCTTT.

V gene TRBV18 combines with J gene TRBJ2-7; 10 bases line up with TRBD1. Germline CDR1 reads KGHSH; CDR2 reads LQKENI. The CDR3 runs 17 residues. V shed 3 bases and J 6 bases; nucleotides not matched to a gene: 14. DNA of the CDR3: TGTGCCAGCTCACCGCCAGAGACAGGGGGCGCAGATAGCGAGCAGTACTTC. Translated: CASSPPETGGADSEQYF.

This clonotype has only a few counts. The DNA for the CDR3 is TGTGCCAGCAGCCTCTTGGGGACTAGCGGCCGCACAGATACGCAGTATTTT. Translating it yields CASSLLGTSGRTDTQYF. This sequence joins TRBV12-3 or TRBV12-4 and TRBJ2-3, with 11 bases lining up with TRBD2. With 6 bases clipped from V and 1 base from J, the junction kept 9 bases outside the gene matches. CDR3 length: 17 residues.

This chain uses TRBV21-1 with TRBJ2-7; TRBD1, as called in the table, went unchecked against the DNA. TRBV21-1 is noted as a pseudogene. The CDR3 is made up of 13 amino acids. The CDR3 sequence is CATSGTRPYEQYF. In nucleotides, the CDR3 is TGTGCCACCTCTGGGACCAGGCCCTACGAGCAGTACTTC.

This clonotype occurred once. The chain links TRBV25-1 to TRBJ2-7; D might be TRBD1 (5 bases). The CDR3 totals 14 residues. V was clipped by 1 base and J by 6 bases, with 13 bases between them. Germline CDR1 MGHDK, CDR2 SYGVNS. CDR3 bases: TGTGCCAGCAGTGAATGGGGCAGGTGGGGCGAGCAGTACTTC. Amino acid sequence: CASSEWGRWGEQYF.

V and J are TRBV20-1 and TRBJ1-5; D may be TRBD1 (5 bases). Trimming removed 6 bases at V and 6 bases at J, with 12 bases between. From germline, CDR1 is DFQATT and CDR2 SNEGSKA (reference sequence). The CDR3 contains 12 residues. The CDR3 is CSAGGQGQPQHF. CDR3 DNA: TGCAGTGCCGGGGGTCAGGGTCAGCCCCAGCATTTT.

This clonotype was seen just once. The genes are TRBV20-1 and TRBJ2-3, with a weak D call TRBD2 (7 bases). Trimming stripped 3 bases from V and 2 bases from J, with 12 bases between. The germline CDR1 and CDR2 sequences are DFQATT and SNEGSKA (reference sequence). The CDR3 has 14 residues. The CDR3 nucleotides are TGCAGTGCTAGCGGGGGGCAGAACACAGATACGCAGTATTTT. Protein: CSASGGQNTDTQYF.